In this sample, the clone carrying this T cell receptor (beta chain) turned up many times. The antigen remains undetermined. One junction end does not reproduce the germline sequence, and a read error may be involved. The data are from a study of naive and memory T cell subsets. Study-wide points: This RNA-based method may be sensitive to activation-related transcript changes.

An oligonucleotide containing a UMI was ligated to the 3' end of TCR cDNA. Amplification of ligated cDNA took four PCR rounds with SP2 and nested alpha and beta constant primers. Alpha and beta constant region primers primed reverse transcription for blood and skin samples. TCRdb re-called the 5' RACE reads with MiXCR, one entry per CDR3 protein. The sample lists 50,000 to 60,000 distinct CDR3 sequences, 7.6% occurring once. Germline CDR1 DFQATT, CDR2 SNEGSKA (reference sequence). This CDR3 is 13 amino acids long. The J gene is TRBJ1-1, the V gene TRBV20-1; 7 bases are shared with TRBD1. The TCR was taken from a female donor in good health. The CDR3 nucleotides read TGCAGTGCTAGAGATACAGGGGACACTGAAGTTTTCTTT. Translation: CSARDTGDTEVFF.